The rows below give T cell receptor beta chains drawn from one sample of a study of monozygotic twins with inflammatory bowel disease. For each CDR3 protein, TCRdb gives one entry from its re-call of the 5' RACE reads, without DNA. The sample has some 400,000 distinct CDR3 sequences. Sequenced material: blood. The receptors originated from a human donor with ulcerative colitis or Crohn's disease, or a healthy co-twin of an affected twin (not recorded which). The CDR3 runs from the conserved cysteine through the conserved F or W.

CASSLGAPPDTQYF	TRBV7-2	TRBJ2-3
CSTRGQNTDTQYF	TRBV20-1	TRBJ2-3
CASSFPGGSNEQFF	TRBV27	TRBJ2-1
CSAREAGGELFF	TRBV20-1	TRBJ2-2
CASSASRFNEQFF	TRBV2	TRBJ2-1
CASSEVRGVYTEAFF	TRBV2	TRBJ1-1
CASSIRGGGGAEAFF	TRBV3-1	TRBJ1-1
CASMTGGRVPFF	TRBV6-2/TRBV6-3	TRBJ2-1
CASKEDNTGELFF	TRBV5-1	TRBJ2-2
CSVGTGNYNEQFF	TRBV29-1	TRBJ2-1
CAISGYRGGYTF	TRBV10-3	TRBJ1-2
CASGNTGELFF	TRBV9	TRBJ2-2
CASSFEGYYNEQFF	TRBV5-1	TRBJ2-1
CAWSFLAGGLGVYNEQFF	TRBV30	TRBJ2-1
CASSQDRGGFYEQYF	TRBV4-3	TRBJ2-7
CASYGSPTYEQYF	TRBV3-1	TRBJ2-7
CASSLSGGPRNIQYF	TRBV5-1	TRBJ2-4
CASSIGGRAGNEQFF	TRBV19	TRBJ2-1
CASSQGASETTDTQYF	TRBV3-1	TRBJ2-3
CASSQDVGGNEQFF	TRBV4-3	TRBJ2-1
CASSRRTSGRRETQYF	TRBV3-1	TRBJ2-5
CAISAQGAGDQPQHF	TRBV10-3	TRBJ1-5